This passage covers 18 T cell receptor beta chains from one sample sequenced in a study of control samples from healthy donors and cancer patients. The data were produced by immunoSEQ multiplex PCR, yet TCRdb's version contains in-frame clones alone and is incomplete. The sample shows around 95,000 clones, roughly 80% of them seen only once. The sequenced material came from blood. The origin of the receptors is a man aged 30 to 45 in good health.

The chain joins TRBV2 to TRBJ1-5; 9 nucleotides align to TRBD1. The trim removed 6 bases at V and 7 bases at J, leaving 7 bases unmatched. Germline V gene data show CDR1 as SNHLY and CDR2 as FYNNEI. The CDR3 runs to 14 residues. The chain's CDR3 is CASRVDRGEQPQHF. CDR3 nucleotide sequence: TGTGCCAGCAGGGTCGACAGGGGGGAACAGCCCCAGCATTTT.

CDR3 in DNA: TGTGCCAGCAGCTTGACAGGAGCCCTATCCACAGATACGCAGTATTTT. Translation gives CASSLTGALSTDTQYF. V and J are TRBV7-9 and TRBJ2-3; D may be TRBD1 (6 bases). Trimming left V 3 bases short and J 2 bases short, with 15 bases between. Germline-derived CDR1 and CDR2 are SEHNR and FQNEAQ (reference sequence). The CDR3 sequence is 16 residues long.

This chain connects TRBV24-1 to TRBJ2-2; D unclear. CDR3 size: 14 residues. The germline CDR1 and CDR2 sequences are KGHDR and SFDVKD. Trimming stripped 6 bases from V and 4 bases from J, with 11 bases between. Here the CDR3 DNA reads TGTGCCACCAGTAAATCGGGCGGCACCGGGGAGCTGTTTTTT. Translated: CATSKSGGTGELFF.

A word on this clone: Other nucleotide sequences from this sample produce the same CDR3. The chain couples TRBV12-3 or TRBV12-4 to TRBJ1-1; D is ambiguous. Trimming stripped 5 bases from V and 1 base from J, with 5 bases between. The CDR3 totals 12 residues. The CDR3 sequence: CASSRGNTEAFF. DNA for the CDR3: TGTGCCAGCAGTCGAGGGAACACTGAAGCTTTCTTT.

A few counts support this clone. The chain links TRBV11-2 to TRBJ2-2, with D hard to call. The CDR3 length is 14 residues. V dropped 0 bases and J dropped 8 bases, with 10 bases sitting between them. Germline-derived CDR1 and CDR2 are SGHAT and FQNNGV. The CDR3 protein is CASSLELKSGELFF. The CDR3 DNA reads as TGTGCCAGCAGCTTAGAACTAAAGAGTGGGGAGCTGTTTTTT.

Regarding this clone: An end of the junction differs from the germline gene, which may be a read error. This CDR3 is CASSEGWQARKETRYF. CDR3 bases: TGTGCCAGCAGTGAAGGCTGGCAGGCTCGGAAAGAGACCCGGTACTTC. The chain employs TRBV6-1 and TRBJ2-5; no firm D call. The germline gives CDR1 MNHNS, CDR2 SASEGT. The CDR3 has 16 residues.

The V gene is TRBV11-2, the J gene TRBJ2-7; D is perhaps TRBD1 or TRBD2 (5 bases each). In germline, CDR1 is SGHAT, CDR2 FQNNGV. The CDR3 is 15 residues long. The V end lost 0 bases, the J end lost 0 bases, and 9 bases lay between the germline ends. The CDR3 is CASSLDFGGSYEQYF. The CDR3 DNA is TGTGCCAGCAGCTTAGATTTTGGGGGCTCCTACGAGCAGTACTTC.

The rearrangement links TRBV6-1 to TRBJ1-3; D is perhaps TRBD1 (6 bases). The CDR3 has 16 amino acids. The germline V gene has CDR1 MNHNS and CDR2 SASEGT. V was clipped by 4 bases and J by 0 bases, with 13 bases between them. For the CDR3, the DNA is TGTGCCAGCAGTGCCGGGGGGGCCGGCTCTGGAAACACCATATATTTT. It codes for CASSAGGAGSGNTIYF.

The chain carries TRBV21-1 and TRBJ1-5; TRBD1 was called by the table and not checked on the DNA. TRBV21-1 is given as a pseudogene. CDR3 length: 18 amino acids. CDR3 in DNA: TGTGCCAGCAGCAACTGGGCCAGGGGGCGAGGTTGCAATCAGCCCCAGCATTTT. Protein: CASSNWARGRGCNQPQHF.

This clone was counted only a few times. V usage is TRBV5-1 and J usage is TRBJ2-6; D is possibly TRBD1 (6 bases). The CDR3 has 15 residues. Per germline, CDR1 SGHRS and CDR2 YFSETQ. V lost 7 bases and J 4 bases, leaving 15 bases between the germline ends. For the CDR3, the DNA is TGCGCCAGCGGAAAACAGGGCCCGGGGGCCAACGTCCTGACTTTC. Amino acid sequence: CASGKQGPGANVLTF.

A few counts support this clone. V gene TRBV3-1 (or the pseudogene TRBV3-2) combines with J gene TRBJ1-2; tentatively, D is TRBD1 (6 bases). With 1 base removed from V and 2 bases from J, the gap between germline ends came to 11 bases. CDR1 is LGHDT, CDR2 YNNKEL, per germline (reference sequence). This CDR3 contains 15 residues. The CDR3: CASSQGQAYNYGYTF. In nucleotides, the CDR3 is TGTGCCAGCAGCCAAGGACAGGCATACAACTATGGCTACACCTTC.

This clone was observed a single time. The chain joins TRBV5-1 to TRBJ1-4; D ambiguous. V lost 1 base to trimming and J lost 7 bases, with 11 bases between them. The CDR3 runs 14 residues. The germline V gene encodes CDR1 SGHRS and CDR2 YFSETQ. The CDR3 DNA reads TGCGCCAGCAGCTTGTCGCCAGGACTTGAAAAACTGTTTTTT. It translates to CASSLSPGLEKLFF.

The CDR3, as DNA: TGTGCCAGCAGCCAAGGGCTCGGGTCCTCCTACGAGCAGTACTTC. Translation gives CASSQGLGSSYEQYF. The chain carries TRBV3-1 (or the pseudogene TRBV3-2) and TRBJ2-7, with D unclear. Trimming pared 1 base from V and 0 bases from J, leaving 10 bases between. CDR3 length: 15 amino acids. Germline V lookup: CDR1 LGHDT, CDR2 YNNKEL (reference sequence).

The V call is TRBV6-1, the J call TRBJ2-4; TRBD2 agrees at 8 bases. CDR3 length equals 17 residues. Trimming took 2 bases from V and 8 from J; bases not matched to a gene: 14. Germline-derived CDR1 and CDR2 are MNHNS and SASEGT. The CDR3 DNA is TGTGCCAGCAGTGAAATGGGACTAGAGAGGCGCCGGGACATTCAGTACTTC. Protein sequence: CASSEMGLERRRDIQYF.

The rearrangement joins TRBV7-9 to TRBJ2-3; D unresolved. Trimming took 5 bases from V and 5 from J, leaving 14 bases between them. The CDR3 spans 14 residues. CDR1 is SEHNR and CDR2 is FQNEAQ in the germline V gene (reference sequence). The CDR3 DNA reads TGTGCCAGCAGCACATTAGCTTGGGAAGATACGCAGTATTTT. Translation: CASSTLAWEDTQYF. The variable domain in full, with the rest retrieved from reference TRBV7-9 and TRBJ2-3, is DTGVSQNPRHKITKRGQNVTFRCDPISEHNRLYWYRQTLGQGPEFLTYFQNEAQLEKSRLLSDRFSAERPKGSFSTLEIQRTEQGDSAMYLCASSTLAWEDTQYFGPGTRLTVL.

This chain connects TRBV5-8 to TRBJ2-5; D unclear. Trimming took 4 bases from V and 5 from J, leaving 12 bases between them. The CDR3 length is 13 residues. The germline V gene encodes CDR1 SGHTS and CDR2 YDEGEE. The DNA for the CDR3 is TGTGCCAGCAGCCTCACGGGTTGGGAGACCCAGTACTTC. Translated, it gives CASSLTGWETQYF.

The rearrangement links TRBV6-4 to TRBJ1-4; D not resolved. The CDR3 is 13 amino acids. The germline CDR1 and CDR2 sequences are MRHNA and SNTAGT. V lost 10 bases and J 5 bases, leaving 14 bases between the germline ends. CDR3 in amino acids: CAINNTDNEKLFF. The CDR3, as DNA: TGTGCCATAAACAACACAGACAATGAAAAACTGTTTTTT.

The chain joins TRBV2 to TRBJ2-1; 13 nucleotides align to TRBD2. Germline-derived CDR1 and CDR2 are SNHLY and FYNNEI. The CDR3 is 16 residues long. V lost 6 bases to trimming and J lost 7 bases; unmatched junction nucleotides: 9. In DNA, the CDR3 is TGTGCCAGCAGGATGACTAGCGGGGGGTCGAAAAATGAGCAGTTCTTC. It yields the protein CASRMTSGGSKNEQFF.